What follows are 12 T cell receptor beta chains derived from one specimen sequenced in a study of blood T cell repertoires in COVID-19. TCRdb's table, derived via immunoSEQ multiplex PCR, lists solely in-frame clones and lacks some. The sample holds approximately 100,000 clones; about 85% are singletons and the top ten take 2.1%. Sequencing was performed on peripheral blood. The receptor set was obtained from a human donor in a cohort sampled during active COVID-19.

The gene calls are TRBV5-1 and TRBJ2-7; 9 bases match TRBD2. This CDR3 comprises 16 residues. Trimming at V came to 6 bases and at J to 1 base, leaving 11 bases not matched to a gene. CDR1 is SGHRS and CDR2 is YFSETQ in the germline V gene. The CDR3 here is CASTRGAGGASYEQYF. In DNA form, the CDR3 reads TGCGCCAGCACCAGGGGGGCGGGAGGGGCGTCCTACGAGCAGTACTTC.

Written as DNA, the CDR3 is TGTGCCAGCTCACCTTCCGGGGGGAGCAATCAGCCCCAGCATTTT. It codes for CASSPSGGSNQPQHF. The V call is TRBV18, the J call TRBJ1-5; weak D call: TRBD1 (5 bases). Germline V gives CDR1 KGHSH, CDR2 LQKENI. The germline V and J ends were trimmed by 3 bases and 1 base, with 10 bases remaining between them. The CDR3 has 15 residues.

This chain links TRBV6-6 with TRBJ2-1, with 7 bases matching TRBD2. CDR3 length: 12 residues. The germline gives CDR1 MNHNY, CDR2 SVGAGI (reference sequence). V trimming: 5 bases; J trimming: 10 bases; junction bases outside the gene matches: 5. The CDR3: CASSPEAGEQFF. The CDR3, as DNA: TGTGCCAGCAGTCCTGAAGCGGGAGAGCAGTTCTTC.

V gene TRBV6-2 or TRBV6-3 combines with J gene TRBJ1-2, with TRBD1 as a possible D gene (6 bases). V lost 5 bases and J lost 2, with 18 bases in between. CDR3 size: 16 residues. The germline CDR1 and CDR2 sequences are MNHEY and SVGEGT. CDR3 sequence: CASSVPPGQINYGYTF. The DNA of the CDR3 is TGTGCCAGCAGTGTCCCTCCGGGACAAATCAACTATGGCTACACCTTC.

V usage is TRBV2 and J usage is TRBJ1-2; 10 positions match TRBD1. The CDR3 is 14 residues long. V was clipped by 8 bases and J by 6 bases; unmatched bases: 9. Germline V gene data show CDR1 as SNHLY and CDR2 as FYNNEI. The CDR3 loop reads CASLRDRGRNGYTF. For the CDR3, the DNA is TGTGCCAGCCTCCGGGACAGGGGTCGTAATGGCTACACCTTC.

The rearrangement links TRBV19 to TRBJ1-3; D is undetermined. The length of the CDR3 is 16 residues. The V end lost 3 bases, the J end lost 2 bases, and 14 bases lay between the germline ends. Germline values: CDR1 LNHDA, CDR2 SQIVND (reference sequence). The CDR3 loop is CASSIWSAEPGNTIYF. CDR3 sequence (DNA): TGTGCCAGTAGTATTTGGAGTGCAGAGCCTGGAAACACCATATATTTT.

The rearrangement links TRBV10-1 to TRBJ2-1; 8 bases line up with TRBD2. V shed 2 bases and J 0 bases; nucleotides not matched to a gene: 3. This CDR3 is built from 16 residues. Germline CDR1 WNHNN, CDR2 SYGVQD (reference sequence). The CDR3 spells CASSELGTSSYNEQFF. The CDR3 DNA reads as TGCGCCAGCAGTGAGCTTGGGACTAGCTCCTACAATGAGCAGTTCTTC.

The gene calls are TRBV18 and TRBJ1-5, with 7 bases aligning to TRBD1. The CDR3 totals 15 residues. Germline-derived CDR1 and CDR2 are KGHSH and LQKENI. Trimming took 6 bases from V and 3 from J; bases not matched to a gene: 8. The CDR3 sequence is CASSLQGGNNQPQHF. CDR3 DNA sequence: TGTGCCAGCTCTCTCCAGGGGGGTAACAATCAGCCCCAGCATTTT.

The chain is built from TRBV28 and TRBJ1-6; 10 bases match TRBD1. Germline assignment: CDR1 MDHEN and CDR2 SYDVKM. The V and J ends lost 4 bases and 9 bases, in that order; junction bases with no gene match: 6. There are 15 residues in the CDR3. The DNA for the CDR3 is TGTGCCAGCAGTTCCCGGACAGGGGGGAGTTCACCCCTCCACTTT. Its protein product is CASSSRTGGSSPLHF. Full variable domain (rest looked up from reference TRBV28 and TRBJ1-6): DVKVTQSSRYLVKRTGEKVFLECVQDMDHENMFWYRQDPGLGLRLIYFSYDVKMKEKGDIPEGYSVSREKKERFSLILESASTNQTSMYLCASSSRTGGSSPLHFGNGTRLTVT.

This chain joins TRBV19 and TRBJ2-5; D is undetermined. With 3 bases removed from V and 5 bases from J, the gap between germline ends came to 13 bases. This CDR3 comprises 14 residues. Per germline, CDR1 LNHDA and CDR2 SQIVND (reference sequence). The CDR3: CASSMGVDLETQYF. In DNA form, the CDR3 reads TGTGCCAGTAGTATGGGCGTAGATCTGGAGACCCAGTACTTC.

The chain couples TRBV28 to TRBJ2-3; 10 bases agree with TRBD1. The CDR3 length is 16 residues. Trimming took 4 bases from V and 7 from J; bases not matched to a gene: 11. The V gene's germline CDR1 is MDHEN and CDR2 SYDVKM. The chain's CDR3 is CASSSLRVDRGHTQYF. CDR3 in DNA: TGTGCCAGCAGTTCTTTGAGAGTCGACAGGGGGCATACGCAGTATTTT.

The chain has TRBV2 and TRBJ1-6; the match to TRBD1 covers 8 bases. V dropped 2 bases and J dropped 3; count of bases not matched to a gene: 9. Germline CDR1 is SNHLY and CDR2 is FYNNEI. CDR3 length: 18 residues. CDR3 nucleotides: TGTGCCAGCAGTGAACATGGGGCAGGGGGCATCTATAATTCACCCCTCCACTTT. Translating gives CASSEHGAGGIYNSPLHF.